This is a list of T cell receptor beta chains from one sample in a study of Graves' ophthalmopathy and Graves' hyperthyroidism. TCRdb re-called the multiplex PCR reads with MiXCR, one entry per CDR3 protein. This sample yields about 1.2 million distinct CDR3 sequences, of which 35% to 45% are seen a single time; around 10% belongs to the top ten. Material for sequencing was peripheral blood or thyroid tissue (not recorded which). These receptors were taken from an adult man with Graves' hyperthyroidism. Both conserved end residues are part of each CDR3. A D gene is named only where the DNA matches it firmly. The size field is filled for only some rows; it gives once, few, many or a size class.

d_gene	v_gene	j_gene	abundance	CDR3nt	CDR3aa
.	TRBV20-1	TRBJ2-5	many	TGCAGTGGTCGGAGAGGGGAACAAGAGACCCAGTACTTC	CSGRRGEQETQYF
TRBD2	TRBV20-1	TRBJ2-2	many	TGCAGTGCTAGAGACCAACGGACTAGCGGGAACACCGGGGAGCTGTTTTTT	CSARDQRTSGNTGELFF
.	TRBV6-6	TRBJ2-5	.	TGTGCCAGCAGGCGTCGGGGCCTGGTAGAGACCCAGTACTTC	CASRRRGLVETQYF
.	TRBV10-3	TRBJ2-7	few	TGTGCCATCAGTGATAGGAGTAACCAGCAGTACTTC	CAISDRSNQQYF
TRBD1	TRBV7-9	TRBJ1-1	few	TGTGCCAGCAGCCCCACCGACAGGGGCGTGAACACTGAAGCTTTCTTT	CASSPTDRGVNTEAFF
TRBD2	TRBV25-1	TRBJ2-3	.	TGTGCCAGCTTACGGGCGGGAGCAGATACGCAGTATTTT	CASLRAGADTQYF
TRBD1	TRBV3-1	TRBJ1-2	few	TGTGCCAGCAGCCCCCGGGACAGGGTGGGGTTTGGCTACACCTTC	CASSPRDRVGFGYTF
.	TRBV25-1	TRBJ1-1	.	TGTGCCAGCAGTGGCGGCGGTCGGTACACTGAAGCTTTCTTT	CASSGGGRYTEAFF
.	TRBV6-2/TRBV6-3	TRBJ2-5	.	TGTGCCAGCAGTGGAGACAACTACCAAGAGACCCAGTACTTC	CASSGDNYQETQYF
.	TRBV27	TRBJ1-6	few	TGTGCCAGCAGTTTAGGGGCAGCCTTTTCACCCCTCCACTTT	CASSLGAAFSPLHF
.	TRBV19	TRBJ1-5	many	TGTGCCAGTAGTATGGGGCAGGGGTCGTATCAGCCCCAGCATTTT	CASSMGQGSYQPQHF
TRBD2	TRBV9	TRBJ2-7	.	TGTGCCAGCAGCGTAGGCCCTAGCGGGGACTACGAGCAGTACTTC	CASSVGPSGDYEQYF
TRBD1	TRBV5-6	TRBJ1-2	many	TGTGCCAGCAGCCCAGACCGGGACAGGTCTTATGGCTACACCTTC	CASSPDRDRSYGYTF
TRBD1	TRBV19	TRBJ1-4	.	TGTGCCAGTAGTGCAGGGGGAACGGGGGAAAAAGAAAAACTGTTTTTT	CASSAGGTGEKEKLFF
.	TRBV6-5	TRBJ1-6	.	TGTGCCAGCAAGGAGGGGGGTTATCAGCCCCTCCACTTT	CASKEGGYQPLHF
TRBD2	TRBV4-3	TRBJ2-7	few	TGCGCCAGCAGCCAAGACACTAGCGGTTCCTACGAGCAGTACTTC	CASSQDTSGSYEQYF
.	TRBV10-3	TRBJ2-7	few	TGTGCCAGCGGTGACAGAGTCTACGAGCAGTACTTC	CASGDRVYEQYF
.	TRBV7-8	TRBJ2-7	few	TGTGCCAGCAGCCCTATAAGGACCCTCTCCTACGATCAGTACTTC	CASSPIRTLSYDQYF
TRBD1	TRBV20-1	TRBJ1-3	.	TGCAGTGCTATGGGACAGGGGGGAGTTGGAAACACCATATATTTT	CSAMGQGGVGNTIYF